This T cell receptor (beta chain) is from a study of OX40 agonist ivuxolimab in advanced cancers. Overall study: Among those treated, three patients had partial responses, one with hepatocellular carcinoma and two with cutaneous melanoma.

A note on this clone: What it binds is not known.

Sequencing was performed with immunoSEQ multiplex PCR; in TCRdb, only in-frame clones are kept and a portion is missing. The sample has around 69,000 clones, around 89% seen once. The CDR3 has 16 residues. CDR1 is MDHEN and CDR2 is SYDVKM in the germline V gene. V lost 2 bases and J 7 bases, leaving 19 bases between the germline ends. Whole-study findings and limits: At 0.1 to 3.0 mg/kg and by week 6, clonal expansion occurred in CD4+ and CD8+ blood T cells.

The specimen was CD4+ or CD8+ T cells sorted from blood, collected in a trial of the OX40 agonist ivuxolimab. The rearrangement uses TRBV28 and TRBJ2-3; a weak D match, TRBD1 (6 bases). This clonotype originated in an adult with an advanced solid tumor such as melanoma, head and neck, liver or kidney cancer. Here the CDR3 reads CASSLTGQTKRHTQYF. The CDR3 region has the DNA TGTGCCAGCAGTTTAACTGGACAGACGAAACGACATACGCAGTATTTT.